Listed here are 27 T cell receptor beta chains from one sample, sequenced in a study of T cell responses to AZD1222 COVID-19 vaccine. This table comes from immunoSEQ multiplex PCR, and its TCRdb copy is limited to in-frame clones, with some not included. Of approximately 57,000 clones in the sample, around 87% were seen once. The material sequenced was peripheral blood, taken on day 0 of AZD1222 vaccination. These receptors all stem from an adult in good health.

The chain is built from TRBV6-1 and TRBJ2-1; D call uncertain. CDR1 and CDR2 from the germline V gene are MNHNS and SASEGT. The CDR3 is made up of 16 amino acids. Trimming left V 2 bases short and J 4 bases short, with 15 bases between. This CDR3 reads CASSEYELYPYNEQFF. CDR3 sequence (DNA): TGTGCCAGCAGTGAATATGAACTGTACCCTTACAATGAGCAGTTCTTC.

The rearrangement joins TRBV5-1 to TRBJ2-1; TRBD2 matches at 12 bases. Germline values: CDR1 SGHRS, CDR2 YFSETQ. The CDR3 sequence is 19 residues long. The J segment lost 1 base and the V segment lost 3 bases, leaving 11 bases of the junction unmatched. The CDR3 nucleotides are TGCGCCAGCAGCTGGGGGGCTAGCGGGAGGGCCGGATCCTACAATGAGCAGTTCTTC. Amino acids: CASSWGASGRAGSYNEQFF.

Turning to this clone: The junction departs from the called germline gene at one end, perhaps through a read error. The chain carries TRBV29-1 and TRBJ2-3; 7 bases fit TRBD2. CDR1 is SQVTM and CDR2 is ANQGSEA in the germline V gene. The CDR3 has 14 residues. CDR3 nucleotide sequence: TGCAGCGTTGGTGGGAGGGCCAGCATAGATACGCAGTATTTT. This encodes CSVGGRASIDTQYF.

This chain links TRBV3-1 (or the pseudogene TRBV3-2) with TRBJ2-1, with D perhaps TRBD2 (6 bases). Trimming took 9 bases from V and 6 from J, leaving 15 bases between them. From germline, CDR1 is LGHDT and CDR2 YNNKEL (reference sequence). The CDR3 has 13 residues. The CDR3 DNA is TGTGCCAGTCTGGGGGGAGGCCTCAATGAGCAGTTCTTC. Its translation: CASLGGGLNEQFF.

The J gene is TRBJ2-3, the V gene TRBV7-3; 12 nucleotides align to TRBD2. This CDR3 has 15 residues. Germline loops: CDR1 SGHTA, CDR2 FQGTGA. V shed 5 bases and J 6 bases; nucleotides not matched to a gene: 6. This CDR3 is CASSALAGGRDTQYF. The CDR3 DNA sequence: TGTGCCAGCAGCGCACTAGCGGGAGGACGGGATACGCAGTATTTT.

The CDR3 DNA reads TGTGCCTGCAAGAGGGGGAGCCAGCCCCAGCATTTT. Translating it yields CACKRGSQPQHF. The chain joins TRBV30 to TRBJ1-5; TRBD1 is a possible D gene (6 bases). In germline, CDR1 is GTSNPN, CDR2 SVGIG (reference sequence). Between the trimmed V and J ends, which lost 6 bases and 7 bases, there was a span of 13 bases. This CDR3 is 12 amino acids long.

CDR3 nucleotides: TGCGCCAGCAGCCCCGGACAGGTCAGAACTCATTATGGCTACACCTTC. Translation gives CASSPGQVRTHYGYTF. This sequence joins TRBV5-1 and TRBJ1-2, with 7 positions matching TRBD1. This CDR3 has 16 amino acids. Germline V lookup: CDR1 SGHRS, CDR2 YFSETQ. The trim removed 4 bases at V and 5 bases at J, leaving 14 bases unmatched.

The V and J genes are TRBV28 and TRBJ1-5; no definite D call. Germline CDR1 is MDHEN and CDR2 is SYDVKM. CDR3 size: 16 residues. With 6 bases removed from V and 0 bases from J, the gap between germline ends came to 15 bases. The CDR3 DNA follows: TGTGCCAGCAGAGTCTACCTAGGTGATAGCAATCAGCCCCAGCATTTT. Translating gives CASRVYLGDSNQPQHF.

The CDR3 nucleotides read TGTGCCAGCAGCTTGGGGAGCGGGAGGGCCGCCTACGAGCAGTACTTC. It translates to CASSLGSGRAAYEQYF. The V and J genes are TRBV11-2 and TRBJ2-7, with 10 positions matching TRBD2. The CDR3 sequence is 16 residues long. Losses at the gene ends were 3 bases for V and 2 bases for J; bases not matched to a gene: 7. CDR1 SGHAT and CDR2 FQNNGV come from the germline V gene.

This chain uses TRBV29-1 with TRBJ2-7, with 7 bases aligning to TRBD2. CDR1 and CDR2 (germline): SQVTM, ANQGSEA. The ends lost 5 bases at V and 4 bases at J; junction bases unmatched: 14. The CDR3 covers 15 residues. The CDR3: CSVSVGAGVKYEQYF. The CDR3, as DNA: TGCAGCGTTAGCGTTGGGGCGGGAGTCAAATACGAGCAGTACTTC.

DNA for the CDR3: TGTGCCAGCAGACTAAGGGACGAAAGCTCTGGGGCCAACGTCCTGACTTTC. Protein product: CASRLRDESSGANVLTF. The chain joins TRBV27 to TRBJ2-6; D tentatively reads TRBD1 or TRBD2 (5 bases each). The CDR3 length is 17 residues. V was trimmed by 6 bases and J by 0 bases, leaving 15 bases between them. The germline gives CDR1 MNHEY, CDR2 SMNVEV (reference sequence).

This clone occurred once. Here the CDR3 DNA reads TGTGCCAGTAGTATAGGGAGCGTAGGGTCCTACGAGCAGTACTTC. The encoded protein is CASSIGSVGSYEQYF. The V call is TRBV19, the J call TRBJ2-7, with D unresolved. V was clipped by 1 base and J by 1 base, with 11 bases between them. Germline CDR1 is LNHDA and CDR2 is SQIVND (reference sequence). The CDR3 is made up of 15 amino acids.

The chain has TRBV28 and TRBJ1-2; possible D gene TRBD1, 5 bases. Germline V gives CDR1 MDHEN, CDR2 SYDVKM. The CDR3 length is 20 residues. V lost 7 bases and J lost 3, with 33 bases in between. The CDR3 bases are TGTGCCAGCAACGGACCCGCAGTTGTCTCCGACAGCCCGATTTACTATGGCTACACCTTC. Translated: CASNGPAVVSDSPIYYGYTF.

The V and J genes are TRBV29-1 and TRBJ2-7; no reliable D call. The CDR3 is 12 residues long. V lost 1 base and J 2 bases, leaving 6 bases between the germline ends. Germline V gene lookup returns CDR1 SQVTM and CDR2 ANQGSEA. The DNA of the CDR3 is TGCAGCGTTGAAGCCAATACCTACGAGCAGTACTTC. Protein sequence: CSVEANTYEQYF.

There are a few counts of this clone. The chain is built from TRBV27 and TRBJ2-5; D is ambiguous. The V end was cut by 6 bases, the J end by 5 bases, with 13 bases between. Germline CDR1 is MNHEY and CDR2 is SMNVEV (reference sequence). The CDR3 has 13 residues. CDR3 DNA sequence: TGTGCCAGCAGCTACCTCCCTGTGGAGACCCAGTACTTC. This translates into CASSYLPVETQYF.

This sequence joins TRBV28 and TRBJ2-5; a weak D match, TRBD2 (7 bases). Trimming removed 5 bases at V and 5 bases at J, with 21 bases between. The CDR3 totals 16 residues. Per germline, CDR1 MDHEN and CDR2 SYDVKM. As DNA, the CDR3 is TGTGCCAGCAGTCCCCCGGTGGGGGGGCTTGTGGAGACCCAGTACTTC. As protein: CASSPPVGGLVETQYF.

The chain has TRBV2 and TRBJ2-7; a possible D gene is TRBD2 (5 bases). V was clipped by 7 bases and J by 0 bases, with 10 bases between them. CDR3 size: 13 residues. Germline CDR1 reads SNHLY; CDR2 reads FYNNEI. In DNA, the CDR3 is TGTGCCAGCATCACCGGGAACTCCTACGAGCAGTACTTC. Amino acid sequence: CASITGNSYEQYF.

This chain uses TRBV3-1 (or the pseudogene TRBV3-2) with TRBJ2-7, with 9 nucleotides matching TRBD2. Per the germline V gene, CDR1 is LGHDT and CDR2 is YNNKEL (reference sequence). There are 17 residues in the CDR3. With 2 bases clipped from V and 1 base from J, the junction kept 9 bases outside the gene matches. This chain's CDR3 is CASSQIAGAKKSYEQYF. The DNA of the CDR3 is TGTGCCAGCAGCCAAATAGCGGGGGCTAAGAAGTCCTACGAGCAGTACTTC.

This clone was recorded only once. One end of the junction varies from germline; a read error may be responsible. The genes are TRBV7-7 and TRBJ2-7, with D perhaps being TRBD1 or TRBD2 (5 bases each). Germline V gives CDR1 SSHAT, CDR2 FNYEAQ (reference sequence). This CDR3 has 14 amino acids. As DNA, the CDR3 is TGTGCTAGCAGCTTAGGAGAGGGGTCCTACGAGCAGTACTTC. Translated, it gives CASSLGEGSYEQYF. Together with reference TRBV7-7 and TRBJ2-7, the CDR3 gives the full variable domain: GAGVSQSPRYKVTKRGQDVTLRCDPISSHATLYWYQQALGQGPEFLTYFNYEAQPDKSGLPSDRFSAERPEGSISTLTIQRTEQRDSAMYRCASSLGEGSYEQYFGPGTRLTVT.

V is TRBV6-4 and J is TRBJ1-1; TRBD1 agrees at 8 bases. V lost 2 bases, J lost 8 bases, and 1 base stayed unmatched. The CDR3 is 12 residues long. Germline V gene data show CDR1 as MRHNA and CDR2 as SNTAGT. CDR3 in amino acids: CASSDRQGEAFF. In DNA form, the CDR3 reads TGTGCCAGCAGTGACAGACAGGGGGAAGCTTTCTTT.

The V gene is TRBV10-3, the J gene TRBJ2-3; D perhaps matches TRBD2 (5 bases). The CDR3 spans 15 residues. The V and J ends lost 4 bases and 1 base respectively, with 12 bases between them. Germline V CDR1 and CDR2: ENHRY, SYGVKD. CDR3 amino acids: CAISASAGRTDTQYF. The CDR3 region has the DNA TGTGCCATCAGTGCTTCCGCGGGCCGCACAGATACGCAGTATTTT.

V is TRBV7-8 and J is TRBJ2-1, with D possibly being TRBD1 (6 bases). This CDR3 is built from 16 residues. Germline assignment: CDR1 SGHVS and CDR2 FQNEAQ. Trimming pared 7 bases from V and 1 base from J, leaving 17 bases between. The CDR3 sequence is CASTHLVRGSYNEQFF. Written as DNA, the CDR3 is TGTGCCAGCACCCACTTGGTTAGGGGGTCCTACAATGAGCAGTTCTTC.

V is TRBV28 and J is TRBJ2-7; 7 bases match TRBD2. Germline CDR1 MDHEN, CDR2 SYDVKM. The length of the CDR3 is 14 residues. Trimming took 3 bases from V and 5 from J; bases not matched to a gene: 7. CDR3 bases: TGTGCCAGCAGTTTTCTCCAGGGAGGGCACGAGCAGTACTTC. This encodes CASSFLQGGHEQYF.

V gene TRBV4-2 combines with J gene TRBJ1-2; TRBD1 agrees at 7 bases. CDR1 and CDR2 (germline): LGHNA, YNFKEQ. J lost 4 bases, V lost 0 bases, and 8 bases had no gene match. The CDR3 loop spans 16 amino acids. The CDR3 sequence is CASSQDSGQAVYGYTF. The CDR3 bases are TGTGCCAGCAGCCAAGATAGTGGACAGGCCGTCTATGGCTACACCTTC.

The rearrangement links TRBV28 to TRBJ1-6; D is perhaps TRBD1 (6 bases). V was pared by 5 bases and J by 7 bases, with 18 bases between. Germline V gives CDR1 MDHEN, CDR2 SYDVKM. The CDR3 runs 16 residues. CDR3 DNA: TGTGCCAGCAGTGATAACCGGGACATTTGGAATTCACCCCTCCACTTT. Translated: CASSDNRDIWNSPLHF.

The gene calls are TRBV28 and TRBJ2-7; D is unresolved. This CDR3 contains 12 residues. V gave up 3 bases and J gave up 4 bases, with 7 bases separating them. Per the germline V gene, CDR1 is MDHEN and CDR2 is SYDVKM. The CDR3 sequence: CASSFPDYEQYF. Written as DNA, the CDR3 is TGTGCCAGCAGTTTCCCCGATTACGAGCAGTACTTC.

The V gene is TRBV25-1, the J gene TRBJ1-3; 7 positions agree with TRBD1. Germline V CDR1 and CDR2: MGHDK, SYGVNS. With 2 bases clipped from V and 5 bases from J, the junction kept 12 bases outside the gene matches. There are 17 residues in the CDR3. In nucleotides, the CDR3 is TGTGCCAGCAGTGAAAAGTCAGGGGGACAGCGTAGAAACACCATATATTTT. It specifies CASSEKSGGQRRNTIYF.